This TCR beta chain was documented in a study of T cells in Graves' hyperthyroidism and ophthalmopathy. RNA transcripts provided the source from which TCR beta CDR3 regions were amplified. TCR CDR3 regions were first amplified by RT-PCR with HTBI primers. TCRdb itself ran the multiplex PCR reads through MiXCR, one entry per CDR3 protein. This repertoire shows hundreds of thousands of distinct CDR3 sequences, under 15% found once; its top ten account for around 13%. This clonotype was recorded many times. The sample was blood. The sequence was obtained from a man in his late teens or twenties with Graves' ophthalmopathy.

CDR3 amino acids: CASSDGGRKAFF. The CDR3 DNA is TGTGCCAGCAGTGATGGGGGGAGGAAAGCTTTCTTT. The gene calls are TRBV2 and TRBJ1-1; weak D call: TRBD1 (5 bases). The CDR3 runs 12 residues. V gave up 3 bases and J gave up 9 bases, with 11 bases separating them. Germline CDR1 reads SNHLY; CDR2 reads FYNNEI.